This TCR beta chain appears in the sequencing data of a study of shared clonotypes between healthy human individuals. Assay used: immunoSEQ multiplex PCR; TCRdb lists only in-frame clones, some missing. Counted here are approximately 590,000 clones, nearly 97% occurring once; the ten biggest clones make up over 0.09%. Selected positively for CCR7 and CD45RO-negative, naive CD8 cells excluded terminally differentiated effector memory CD45RA+ cells. The sequence derives from a woman between 25 and 40 years old in good health. The material sequenced was naive CD8+ T cells sorted from blood.

CDR3 in amino acids: CASSLYQGAIGDQPQHF. CDR3 DNA sequence: TGTGCCAGCAGTTTATATCAGGGGGCGATAGGTGATCAGCCCCAGCATTTT. This chain links TRBV28 with TRBJ1-5; TRBD1 matches 8 bases. The junction had 10 bases not matched to a gene; V was cut back by 1 base and J by 5 bases. The CDR3 consists of 17 residues. Germline V gene sequence: CDR1 MDHEN, CDR2 SYDVKM.